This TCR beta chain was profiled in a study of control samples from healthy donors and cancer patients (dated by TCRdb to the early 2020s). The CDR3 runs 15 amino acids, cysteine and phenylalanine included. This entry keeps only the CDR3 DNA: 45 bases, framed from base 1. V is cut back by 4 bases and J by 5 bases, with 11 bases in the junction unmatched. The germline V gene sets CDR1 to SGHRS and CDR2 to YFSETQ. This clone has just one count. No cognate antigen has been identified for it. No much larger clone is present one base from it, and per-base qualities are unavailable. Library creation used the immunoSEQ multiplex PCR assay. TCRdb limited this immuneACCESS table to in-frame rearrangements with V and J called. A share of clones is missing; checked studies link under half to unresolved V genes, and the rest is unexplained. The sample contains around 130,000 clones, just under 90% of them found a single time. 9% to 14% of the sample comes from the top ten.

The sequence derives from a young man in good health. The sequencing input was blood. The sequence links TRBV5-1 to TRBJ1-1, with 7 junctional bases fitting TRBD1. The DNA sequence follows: TGCGCCAGCAGCCGAGAGACAGGGTCGGAAACTGAAGCTTTCTTT. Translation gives CASSRETGSETEAFF.